Listed here are 16 T cell receptor beta chains from one sample, sequenced in a study of T cell repertoires in cytomegalovirus infection. TCRdb used MiXCR to reprocess the reads, holding one entry per CDR3 protein. The repertoire has approximately 390,000 distinct CDR3 sequences, about 35% of them found once; the top ten carry roughly 13%. The antigens these receptors bind are not known. The sequencing here drew on cultured PBMCs, taken from culture after CMV antigen stimulation. The receptors originated from a human donor in good health (CMV status not recorded). Some clones in this sample may be carry-over from other donors' samples.

This clonotype was counted ten times or more. The chain combines TRBV7-2 with TRBJ2-3, with D perhaps matching TRBD1 or TRBD2 (7 bases each). V gave up 5 bases and J gave up 7 bases, with 25 bases separating them. The CDR3 consists of 17 residues. The germline V gene encodes CDR1 SGHTA and CDR2 FQGNSA. CDR3: CASSLTSSGGGGNTQYF. The CDR3 DNA follows: TGTGCCAGCAGCCTAACATCCTCAGGGGGAGGGGGAAATACGCAGTATTTT.

This chain connects TRBV29-1 to TRBJ1-5; no definite D call. Germline V CDR1 and CDR2: SQVTM, ANQGSEA. The CDR3 loop spans 13 amino acids. V was trimmed by 4 bases and J by 5 bases, leaving 12 bases between them. Here the CDR3 DNA reads TGCAGCGTTGGAGTCACCACCGATCAGCCCCAGCATTTT. It yields the protein CSVGVTTDQPQHF.

The chain links TRBV30 to TRBJ1-1, with D perhaps TRBD1 (5 bases). From germline, CDR1 is GTSNPN and CDR2 SVGIG (reference sequence). The V end lost 3 bases, the J end lost 8 bases, and 16 bases lay between the germline ends. The CDR3 is made up of 13 amino acids. The CDR3 DNA sequence: TGTGCCTGGAGCAGGGTGGACGCGAAAGAAGCTTTCTTT. Translated, it gives CAWSRVDAKEAFF. Using reference TRBV30 and TRBJ1-1 for the parts outside the CDR3, the full variable domain is SQTIHQWPATLVQPVGSPLSLECTVEGTSNPNLYWYRQAAGRGLQLLFYSVGIGQISSEVPQNLSASRPQDRQFILSSKKLLLSDSGFYLCAWSRVDAKEAFFGQGTRLTVV.

The sample holds a few counts of this clonotype. The rearrangement uses TRBV6-5 and TRBJ1-1, with 7 bases matching TRBD1. This CDR3 has 14 residues. The V segment lost 5 bases and the J segment 1 base; nucleotides outside the gene matches: 4. Per the germline V gene, CDR1 is MNHEY and CDR2 is SVGAGI. CDR3 in DNA: TGTGCCAGCAGTGAACAGGGGCGGAACACTGAAGCTTTCTTT. Translating it yields CASSEQGRNTEAFF.

The chain joins TRBV25-1 to TRBJ1-5; D possibly corresponds to TRBD1 (5 bases). The CDR3 sequence is 14 residues long. Germline V gene lookup returns CDR1 MGHDK and CDR2 SYGVNS. Trimming stripped 3 bases from V and 7 bases from J, with 13 bases between. The chain's CDR3 is CASSDSPRDQPQHF. The CDR3 DNA sequence: TGTGCCAGCAGTGATTCCCCGCGGGACCAGCCCCAGCATTTT. The whole variable domain, filled in from reference TRBV25-1 and TRBJ1-5, reads EADIYQTPRYLVIGTGKKITLECSQTMGHDKMYWYQQDPGMELHLIHYSYGVNSTEKGDLSSESTVSRIRTEHFPLTLESARPSHTSQYLCASSDSPRDQPQHFGDGTRLSIL.

The table lists this clonotype with a few counts. The CDR3 reads CASSDGGSTENTGELFF. The CDR3 DNA reads as TGTGCCAGCAGTGATGGTGGTTCTACGGAGAACACCGGGGAGCTGTTTTTT. The rearrangement links TRBV6-1 to TRBJ2-2, with no clear D. Germline V gene data show CDR1 as MNHNS and CDR2 as SASEGT. The CDR3 runs 17 residues. V shed 3 bases and J shed 1 base, with 15 bases lying between them.

The sample holds a few counts of this clonotype. The chain joins TRBV20-1 to TRBJ2-6; unclear D gene. Deletions cut 6 bases from V and 4 bases from J, with 7 bases between. The CDR3 contains 12 residues. Germline CDR1 reads DFQATT; CDR2 reads SNEGSKA (reference sequence). This CDR3 is CSAKAGANVLTF. CDR3 DNA: TGCAGTGCCAAAGCAGGGGCCAACGTCCTGACTTTC.

This chain links TRBV4-3 with TRBJ1-2; D ambiguous. Germline values: CDR1 LGHNA, CDR2 YSLEER. The CDR3 has 15 residues. V dropped 4 bases and J dropped 6 bases, with 18 bases sitting between them. CDR3 sequence: CASSPGNGLWDGYTF. DNA of the CDR3: TGCGCCAGCAGCCCTGGGAACGGTCTCTGGGATGGCTACACCTTC.

This clonotype has a count of ten or more. This sequence joins TRBV7-6 and TRBJ2-2, with a weak D call TRBD1 (6 bases). Trimming took 4 bases from V and 6 from J, leaving 6 bases between them. The CDR3 is 12 amino acids. Looked up from germline, CDR1 is SGHVS and CDR2 is FNYEAQ. CDR3 nucleotides: TGTGCCAGCAGCTCAGGGGCCGGGGAGCTGTTTTTT. Translation: CASSSGAGELFF.

The chain links TRBV6-2 or TRBV6-3 to TRBJ2-7; maybe TRBD2 (6 bases). Germline CDR1 is MNHEY and CDR2 is SVGEGT. Trimming removed 5 bases at V and 7 bases at J, with 15 bases between. CDR3 length: 13 residues. The CDR3 DNA reads as TGTGCCAGCAGTCAGGGACTGGCCGGGGAGCAGTACGTC. Translating gives CASSQGLAGEQYV.

The rearrangement uses TRBV15 and TRBJ1-3; the D is unclear. With 0 bases removed from V and 3 bases from J, the gap between germline ends came to 9 bases. The V gene's germline CDR1 is LNHNV and CDR2 YYDKDF (reference sequence). The CDR3 loop spans 15 amino acids. In DNA, the CDR3 is TGTGCCACCAGCAGAGAAGGCGTGGTTGGAAACACCATATATTTT. The encoded protein is CATSREGVVGNTIYF. The variable domain in full, completed from reference TRBV15 and TRBJ1-3, reads DAMVIQNPRYQVTQFGKPVTLSCSQTLNHNVMYWYQQKSSQAPKLLFHYYDKDFNNEADTPDNFQSRRPNTSFCFLDIRSPGLGDTAMYLCATSREGVVGNTIYFGEGSWLTVV.

The chain uses TRBV19 and TRBJ2-3, with D tentatively TRBD2 (5 bases). The CDR3 spans 14 residues. Per the germline V gene, CDR1 is LNHDA and CDR2 is SQIVND (reference sequence). Trimming shortened V by 7 bases and J by 3 bases, and 14 bases separated the two germline ends. The CDR3 bases are TGTGCCAGTAACCAAGGGAGAAGGACAGATACGCAGTATTTT. It codes for CASNQGRRTDTQYF. Full variable domain (remainder filled in from reference TRBV19 and TRBJ2-3): DGGITQSPKYLFRKEGQNVTLSCEQNLNHDAMYWYRQDPGQGLRLIYYSQIVNDFQKGDIAEGYSVSREKKESFPLTVTSAQKNPTAFYLCASNQGRRTDTQYFGPGTRLTVL.

This chain joins TRBV20-1 and TRBJ1-5, with D perhaps TRBD1 (6 bases). Trimming pared 6 bases from V and 3 bases from J, leaving 15 bases between. The CDR3 runs to 14 residues. Germline-derived CDR1 and CDR2 are DFQATT and SNEGSKA (reference sequence). The CDR3 sequence is CSARTTGSNQPQHF. DNA for the CDR3: TGCAGTGCCCGTACTACAGGGTCCAATCAGCCCCAGCATTTT.

This clonotype was detected many times. CDR3 sequence: CASSYSRDSLEAFF. For the CDR3, the DNA is TGTGCCAGCAGTTACTCGAGAGACAGTCTCGAAGCTTTCTTT. The gene calls are TRBV6-2 or TRBV6-3 and TRBJ1-1; weak D call: TRBD1 (5 bases). This CDR3 has 14 residues. The germline V gene encodes CDR1 MNHEY and CDR2 SVGEGT. V was shortened by 0 bases and J by 8 bases, with 13 bases between the two germline ends.

This clonotype was picked up a small number of times. The gene calls are TRBV7-2 and TRBJ2-1; 9 bases are shared with TRBD2. The CDR3 sequence is 21 residues long. Germline loops: CDR1 SGHTA, CDR2 FQGNSA. The V segment lost 1 base and the J segment 1 base; nucleotides outside the gene matches: 17. For the CDR3, the DNA is TGTGCCAGCAGCTTAGGGCTGACCACGAGCGGGAGGTCAGCTTCCTACAATGAGCAGTTCTTC. Protein product: CASSLGLTTSGRSASYNEQFF.

This clonotype has a handful of counts. J is TRBJ2-2 and V is TRBV6-2 or TRBV6-3; 7 nucleotides line up with TRBD1. CDR1 and CDR2 from the germline V gene are MNHEY and SVGEGT. The CDR3 loop spans 15 amino acids. Trimming removed 2 bases from V and 5 bases from J; junction bases left unmatched: 5. This CDR3 reads CASSYRGQGTGELFF. The CDR3 DNA sequence: TGTGCCAGCAGTTACAGGGGGCAAGGAACCGGGGAGCTGTTTTTT.